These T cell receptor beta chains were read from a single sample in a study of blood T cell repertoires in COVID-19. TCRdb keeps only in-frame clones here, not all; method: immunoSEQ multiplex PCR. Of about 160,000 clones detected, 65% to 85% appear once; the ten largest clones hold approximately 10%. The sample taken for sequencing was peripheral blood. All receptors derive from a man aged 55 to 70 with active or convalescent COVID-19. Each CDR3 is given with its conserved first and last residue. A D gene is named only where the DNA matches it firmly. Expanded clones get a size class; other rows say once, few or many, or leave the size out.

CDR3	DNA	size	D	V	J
CASSLATATQPQHF	TGTGCCAGCAGCTTAGCGACAGCAACTCAGCCCCAGCATTTT	.	.	TRBV11-2	TRBJ1-5
CASSYLAGEFNEQFF	TGTGCCAGCAGCTACCTAGCGGGAGAGTTTAATGAGCAGTTCTTC	few	TRBD2	TRBV7-9	TRBJ2-1
CATSITGAVGYNEQFF	TGTGCCACCAGTATCACGGGAGCAGTGGGTTACAATGAGCAGTTCTTC	.	.	TRBV24-1	TRBJ2-1
CASSLQPGLAGSGANVLTF	TGTGCCAGCAGCCTCCAGCCGGGTCTGGCGGGGAGTGGGGCCAACGTCCTGACTTTC	.	.	TRBV7-2	TRBJ2-6
CASSPGTGHGDGYTF	TGTGCCAGCAGCCCGGGGACAGGCCACGGGGACGGCTACACCTTC	.	TRBD1	TRBV9	TRBJ1-2
CASTEGTSGRAGGQFF	TGTGCCAGCACTGAGGGGACTAGCGGGAGGGCCGGTGGGCAGTTCTTC	.	TRBD2	TRBV2	TRBJ2-1
CASSGGQGNEKLFF	TGCGCCAGCAGCGGGGGACAGGGAAATGAAAAACTGTTTTTT	.	TRBD1	TRBV5-1	TRBJ1-4
CASSVGQGAYEQYF	TGTGCCAGCAGCGTAGGACAGGGGGCCTACGAGCAGTACTTC	.	TRBD1	TRBV9	TRBJ2-7
CASSPGSGAYNEQFF	TGTGCCAGCTCACCAGGAAGCGGCGCCTACAATGAGCAGTTCTTC	.	.	TRBV18	TRBJ2-1
CASSFTGGGSPLHF	TGTGCCAGCAGTTTTACAGGGGGCGGTTCACCCCTCCACTTT	.	TRBD1	TRBV6-5	TRBJ1-6
CASSSSSYEQYF	TGTGCCAGCAGCTCCTCCAGCTACGAGCAGTACTTC	.	.	TRBV7-2	TRBJ2-7
CASSFHGSYNEQFF	TGTGCCAGCAGTTTCCACGGTTCTTACAATGAGCAGTTCTTC	.	.	TRBV28	TRBJ2-1
CASSETLAGTYEQYF	TGTGCCAGCAGTGAGACACTAGCGGGAACGTACGAGCAGTACTTC	.	TRBD2	TRBV6-1	TRBJ2-7
CATGTANTGELFF	TGTGCCACAGGGACAGCGAACACCGGGGAGCTGTTTTTT	.	TRBD1	TRBV10-3	TRBJ2-2
CASSLALLAGGSTDTQYF	TGCGCCAGCAGCTTGGCCCTCCTAGCGGGGGGGTCGACAGATACGCAGTATTTT	.	TRBD2	TRBV5-1	TRBJ2-3
CASSLDGGRAFNTQYF	TGTGCCAGCAGCTTAGACGGCGGGAGGGCCTTTAATACGCAGTATTTT	.	TRBD2	TRBV11-3	TRBJ2-3
CSVEGPYGYEQYF	TGCAGCGTTGAAGGGCCCTACGGGTACGAGCAGTACTTC	.	.	TRBV29-1	TRBJ2-7
CASKTDGNSGNTIYF	TGCGCCAGCAAAACAGACGGTAACTCTGGAAACACCATATATTTT	.	.	TRBV5-1	TRBJ1-3
CATSRVGTGVTNEKLFF	TGTGCCACCAGCAGAGTAGGGACAGGCGTAACTAATGAAAAACTGTTTTTT	.	TRBD1	TRBV15	TRBJ1-4
CASSPGGQPYGYTF	TGTGCCAGCAGTCCCGGAGGACAGCCCTATGGCTACACCTTC	.	.	TRBV28	TRBJ1-2
CASSQQGHRTGELFF	TGCGCCAGCAGCCAACAGGGTCATCGCACCGGGGAGCTGTTTTTT	.	.	TRBV5-1	TRBJ2-2
CASSLERTGNTIYF	TGTGCCAGCAGCTTAGAAAGAACAGGAAACACCATATATTTT	.	.	TRBV11-2	TRBJ1-3
CASSPQGVHNYGYTF	TGTGCCAGCAGCCCACAGGGGGTGCACAACTATGGCTACACCTTC	once	TRBD1	TRBV7-6	TRBJ1-2
CASIALGQSRVHGYTF	TGTGCCAGCATAGCTTTGGGACAGTCCCGAGTCCATGGCTACACCTTC	.	TRBD1	TRBV5-4	TRBJ1-2
CASTDQGARSNQPQHF	TGTGCCAGCACCGATCAGGGGGCTCGGAGCAATCAGCCCCAGCATTTT	.	TRBD1	TRBV9	TRBJ1-5
CASSQTSGSGNTEAFF	TGCGCCAGCAGCCAAACCTCAGGGTCCGGGAACACTGAAGCTTTCTTT	.	.	TRBV4-1	TRBJ1-1
CASSTGTGRSGANVLTF	TGTGCCAGCAGCACCGGGACAGGGCGCTCTGGGGCCAACGTCCTGACTTTC	once	TRBD1	TRBV5-5	TRBJ2-6
CASSYTRLAGATDTQYF	TGTGCCAGCAGTTATACCCGACTAGCGGGAGCGACAGATACGCAGTATTTT	.	TRBD2	TRBV6-2/TRBV6-3	TRBJ2-3
CASSALGGDYGYTF	TGTGCCAGCAGTGCCCTGGGGGGGGACTATGGCTACACCTTC	.	.	TRBV27	TRBJ1-2
CASSQLETQYF	TGTGCCAGCAGCCAACTAGAGACCCAGTACTTC	many	.	TRBV3-1/TRBV3-2	TRBJ2-5
CASSLGQGKDTQYF	TGCGCCAGCAGCTTGGGTCAGGGGAAAGATACGCAGTATTTT	.	.	TRBV5-1	TRBJ2-3
CASSQVPGLAEDTQYF	TGCGCCAGCAGCCAAGTCCCGGGACTAGCGGAAGATACGCAGTATTTT	.	TRBD2	TRBV4-1	TRBJ2-3
CASSRQGARSGNTIYF	TGTGCCAGCAGCCGACAGGGGGCGAGATCTGGAAACACCATATATTTT	.	TRBD1	TRBV3-1/TRBV3-2	TRBJ1-3